Below are 4 T cell receptor beta chains sequenced from a single sample in a study of blood T cell repertoires in COVID-19. Profiled with immunoSEQ multiplex PCR; TCRdb holds only in-frame clones, not every one. The table shows 200,000 to 300,000 clones, with 88% occurring only once. The sequencing input was peripheral blood. The receptor set was obtained from a man aged 60-69 years who had recovered from COVID-19.

V gene TRBV7-9 combines with J gene TRBJ1-4, with D possibly matching TRBD1 (6 bases). Deletions cut 0 bases from V and 7 bases from J, with 12 bases between. This CDR3 contains 15 residues. The V gene's germline CDR1 is SEHNR and CDR2 FQNEAQ (reference sequence). Written as DNA, the CDR3 is TGTGCCAGCAGCTTAGCGCTTACAGGGACTGAAAAACTGTTTTTT. It specifies CASSLALTGTEKLFF.

CDR3 sequence: CASSGTDQETQYF. The CDR3 bases are TGTGCCAGCTCAGGGACAGACCAAGAGACCCAGTACTTC. The gene calls are TRBV18 and TRBJ2-5; 7 nucleotides agree with TRBD1. The CDR3 runs to 13 residues. Germline trimming cut 5 bases from V and 0 bases from J; bases unmatched to any gene: 0. Germline-derived CDR1 and CDR2 are KGHSH and LQKENI.

The chain carries TRBV6-6 and TRBJ1-1; no reliable D call. The CDR3 is made up of 15 amino acids. V was clipped by 4 bases and J by 3 bases, with 15 bases between them. Per germline, CDR1 MNHNY and CDR2 SVGAGI (reference sequence). DNA of the CDR3: TGTGCCAGCAGTTTTCAGACCTCCACAGACACTGAAGCTTTCTTT. Translation gives CASSFQTSTDTEAFF.

J is TRBJ2-1 and V is TRBV21-1; the table's D call, TRBD2, has no DNA check behind it. TRBV21-1 is a documented pseudogene. The CDR3 has 16 residues. The CDR3, as DNA: TGTGCCAGCAGCAAGACGGCCGGGAGCTCCTACAATGAGCAGTTCTTC. It is translated as CASSKTAGSSYNEQFF.